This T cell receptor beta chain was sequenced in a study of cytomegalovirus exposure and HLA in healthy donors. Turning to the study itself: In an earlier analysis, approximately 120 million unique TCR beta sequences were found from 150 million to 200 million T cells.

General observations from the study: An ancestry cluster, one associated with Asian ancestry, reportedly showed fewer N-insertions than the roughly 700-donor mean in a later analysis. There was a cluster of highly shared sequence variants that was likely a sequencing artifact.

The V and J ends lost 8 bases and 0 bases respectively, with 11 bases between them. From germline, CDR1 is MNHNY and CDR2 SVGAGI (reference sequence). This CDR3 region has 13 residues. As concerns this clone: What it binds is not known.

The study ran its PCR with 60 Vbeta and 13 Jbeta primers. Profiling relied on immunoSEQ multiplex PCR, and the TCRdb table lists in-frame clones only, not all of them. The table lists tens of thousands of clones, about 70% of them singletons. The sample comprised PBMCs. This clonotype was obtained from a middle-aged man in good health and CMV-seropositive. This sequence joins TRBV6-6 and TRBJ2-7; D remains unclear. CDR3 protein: CASGPGSSYEQYF. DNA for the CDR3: TGTGCCAGCGGTCCAGGTAGCTCCTACGAGCAGTACTTC.